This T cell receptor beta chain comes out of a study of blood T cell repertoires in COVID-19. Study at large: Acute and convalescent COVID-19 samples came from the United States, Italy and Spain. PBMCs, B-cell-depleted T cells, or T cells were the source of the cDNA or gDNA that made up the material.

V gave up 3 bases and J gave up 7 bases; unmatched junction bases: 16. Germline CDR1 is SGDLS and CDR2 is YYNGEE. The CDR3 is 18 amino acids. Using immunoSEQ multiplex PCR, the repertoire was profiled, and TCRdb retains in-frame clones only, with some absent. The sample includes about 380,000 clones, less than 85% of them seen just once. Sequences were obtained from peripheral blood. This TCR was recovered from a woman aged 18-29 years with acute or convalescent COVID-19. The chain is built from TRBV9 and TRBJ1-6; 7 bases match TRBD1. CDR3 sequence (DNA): TGTGCCAGCAGCGAGCAACCGGGACAGAGTTCAAGAAATTCACCCCTCCACTTT. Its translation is CASSEQPGQSSRNSPLHF.